The clone carrying this TCR beta chain appeared a few times. Its antigen remains unknown. Sample time point: blood at routine non-recurrence follow-up after resection. This specimen comes from a study of spatial heterogeneity in lung cancer. Study summary: There were consistently more beta-chain sequences detected than alpha-chain sequences. More than eight raw reads, on average, carried each unique TCR and UMI combination.

V lost 1 base, J lost 9 bases, and 10 bases stayed unmatched. Germline values: CDR1 DFQATT, CDR2 SNEGSKA (reference sequence). This CDR3 is built from 15 residues. Single TCR cDNA molecules each had their own unique molecular identifier. TCRdb reprocessed the 5' RACE reads with MiXCR, giving one entry per CDR3 protein. Here the sample spans 9,500 to 12,000 distinct CDR3 sequences, 21% being singletons. The study, taken as a whole, reports: Resection blood, more than follow-up blood, showed ubiquitous expanded tumor TCRs.

The V and J genes are TRBV20-1 and TRBJ2-1, with 9 bases that match TRBD2. The source was PBMCs, collected at follow-up. The sequence was collected from a male donor with early-stage non-small cell lung cancer. The DNA for the CDR3 is TGCAGTGCTAGAGTAACGCCTAGCGGGAAGTCTGAGCAGTTCTTC. This codes for CSARVTPSGKSEQFF.